This is a list of T cell receptor beta chains from one sample in a study of chemoradiotherapy in HPV16-positive cancers. Assay used: immunoSEQ multiplex PCR; TCRdb lists only in-frame clones, some missing. The sample consists of under 3,500 clones, approximately 82% of them appearing once. Sequencing used tumor tissue, obtained from a patient who underwent chemoradiotherapy. Every receptor here comes from a human donor with HPV-associated anogenital cancer. Each CDR3 is given with its conserved first and last residue. The D gene is left open where the match is weak. Where a row states a size, it is once, few, many or the class of an expanded clone; other rows omit it.

V	size	J	D	DNA	CDR3
TRBV6-1	.	TRBJ1-2	.	TGTGCCAGCAGTGCAAGGGGGGGCCACTATGGCTACACCTTC	CASSARGGHYGYTF
TRBV9	once	TRBJ2-1	TRBD2	TGTGCCAGCAGCGTAGGGGGGGGTTCGAATGAGCAGTTCTTC	CASSVGGGSNEQFF
TRBV11-3	.	TRBJ2-1	TRBD1	TGTGCCAGCAGCTCAGCCGGGACAGGGGGCCACGAGCAGTTCTTC	CASSSAGTGGHEQFF
TRBV10-2	.	TRBJ2-2	TRBD2	TGCGCCAGCGCCGGGACTACCACGAGGGAGCTGTTTTTT	CASAGTTTRELFF
TRBV5-1	.	TRBJ2-3	.	TGCGCCAGCAGCTTGGGCAGCACAGATACGCAGTATTTT	CASSLGSTDTQYF
TRBV6-5	.	TRBJ2-7	.	TGTGCCAGCAGTTACTCGCGGGTATACCCATACGAGCAGTACTTC	CASSYSRVYPYEQYF
TRBV27	.	TRBJ2-2	.	TGTGCCAGCAGTTTATTGGGGAGCACCGGGGAGCTGTTTTTT	CASSLLGSTGELFF
TRBV9	.	TRBJ2-4	.	TGTGCCAGCAGCGTCCAGGGGTCCGGGGTTCAGTACTTC	CASSVQGSGVQYF
TRBV4-1	.	TRBJ1-6	.	TGCGCCAGCAGCCAAGAGCCCCCGGCGGTGTATAATTCACCCCTCCACTTT	CASSQEPPAVYNSPLHF
TRBV28	.	TRBJ2-7	.	TGTGCCAGCAGTTTAACCTACGAGCAGTACTTC	CASSLTYEQYF
TRBV11-2	.	TRBJ2-7	.	TGTGCCAGCAGCTTAATAGGAGCGACCGAGCAGTACTTC	CASSLIGATEQYF
TRBV2	.	TRBJ2-3	TRBD2	TGTGCCAGCAGTATTAGGACTAGCGGGAGGACAGATACGCAGTATTTT	CASSIRTSGRTDTQYF
TRBV27	.	TRBJ1-1	TRBD1	TGTGCCAGCAGTTTATCCGGGACAGGTGTTGGAGCTTTCTTT	CASSLSGTGVGAFF
TRBV30	once	TRBJ2-1	.	TGTGCCTGGAGTCTTGGGGAAACCCGATACAATGAGCAGTTCTTC	CAWSLGETRYNEQFF
TRBV28	.	TRBJ1-6	.	TGTGCCTCACGGGGGAAGTCGAGTTCACCCCTCCACTTT	CASRGKSSSPLHF
TRBV28	once	TRBJ2-5	.	TGTGCCAGCAGTTCGCCGACGGAGGGAGAGACCCAGTACTTC	CASSSPTEGETQYF
TRBV28	.	TRBJ2-1	.	TGTGCCAGCAGTTTCGGAGGGGACAACAATGAGCAGTTCTTC	CASSFGGDNNEQFF
TRBV6-1	.	TRBJ2-5	.	TGTGCCAGCAGTGAATCCCGAAGGACCCAGTACTTC	CASSESRRTQYF
TRBV9	.	TRBJ1-4	.	TGTGCCAGCAGCGTAGAGGGGGGCGCGAGTGAAAAACTGTTTTTT	CASSVEGGASEKLFF
TRBV25-1	once	TRBJ1-1	.	TGTGCCAGCAGTGACCCCATGAATCCGCGGGGTGAAGCTTTCTTT	CASSDPMNPRGEAFF
TRBV7-6	.	TRBJ2-3	.	TGTGCCAGCAGCTTAGCCCCGGAGGGGGGAACAGATACGCAGTATTTT	CASSLAPEGGTDTQYF
TRBV7-9	.	TRBJ2-5	TRBD2	TGTGCCAGCAGCTTACCCAGCGGGAGGGCGTGGGAGACCCAGTACTTC	CASSLPSGRAWETQYF
TRBV5-1	.	TRBJ1-3	.	TGCGCCAGCACTATTGGAAACACCATATATTTT	CASTIGNTIYF
TRBV27	.	TRBJ1-2	.	TGTGCCAGCAGTTCCGGGACACTTGGTGGTGGCTACACCTTC	CASSSGTLGGGYTF
TRBV6-5	.	TRBJ2-7	.	TGTGCCAGCAGTTACGGGGCCCGGAGGGAGCAGTACTTC	CASSYGARREQYF